The 12 T cell receptor beta chains below were found in one sample sequenced in a study of blood T cell repertoires in COVID-19. Sequencing used immunoSEQ multiplex PCR; TCRdb keeps in-frame clones, though not all of them. The table lists 180,000 or so clones, 65% to 90% of them singletons. Source material: peripheral blood. These receptors originate from a man between 60 and 70 years old with acute or convalescent COVID-19.

The chain recombines TRBV5-4 with TRBJ2-2, with 8 bases identical to TRBD1. Germline CDR1 reads SGHNT; CDR2 reads YYREEE (reference sequence). This CDR3 is 15 amino acids long. V lost 0 bases and J lost 3; bases outside the gene matches: 1. CDR3 nucleotide sequence: TGTGCCAGCAGCTTGGCAGGGGGCGACACCGGGGAGCTGTTTTTT. It yields the protein CASSLAGGDTGELFF.

Only a few counts were recorded for this clone. The J gene is TRBJ2-1, the V gene TRBV7-8; 14 bases agree with TRBD2. The CDR3 spans 18 residues. V lost 4 bases, J lost 1 base, and 6 bases stayed unmatched. Germline lookup yields CDR1 SGHVS and CDR2 FQNEAQ. In DNA, the CDR3 is TGTGCCAGCAGCTACGGGAGGACTAGCGGGGGGTCCTACAATGAGCAGTTCTTC. Protein sequence: CASSYGRTSGGSYNEQFF.

This rearrangement joins TRBV9 to TRBJ1-2, with TRBD1 identical over 8 bases. V trimming: 0 bases; J trimming: 6 bases; junction bases outside the gene matches: 4. The CDR3 has 14 amino acids. Germline V gene sequence: CDR1 SGDLS, CDR2 YYNGEE. The chain's CDR3 is CASSVDTGGNGYTF. In DNA form, the CDR3 reads TGTGCCAGCAGCGTAGATACAGGGGGTAATGGCTACACCTTC.

The chain is built from TRBV2 and TRBJ2-1, with D perhaps TRBD2 (5 bases). Germline values: CDR1 SNHLY, CDR2 FYNNEI. This CDR3 is 14 amino acids long. V lost 7 bases, J lost 2 bases, and 12 bases lay in between. The CDR3 nucleotides are TGTGCCAGCACGCAACTAGGCCCCTACAATGAGCAGTTCTTC. It specifies CASTQLGPYNEQFF.

The genes are TRBV2 and TRBJ2-7; D uncertain. Trimming stripped 6 bases from V and 0 bases from J, with 3 bases between. The CDR3 covers 11 residues. Germline CDR1 SNHLY, CDR2 FYNNEI. DNA of the CDR3: TGTGCCAGCAGCCTCTCCTACGAGCAGTACTTC. The encoded protein is CASSLSYEQYF.

The genes are TRBV10-3 and TRBJ1-3; 7 bases map to TRBD1. The V and J ends lost 9 bases and 2 bases, in that order; junction bases with no gene match: 7. The CDR3 is 14 amino acids. Germline-derived CDR1 and CDR2 are ENHRY and SYGVKD. CDR3 loop: CAIYAGTAGNTIYF. The CDR3 nucleotides read TGTGCCATATATGCCGGGACAGCTGGAAACACCATATATTTT.

This sequence joins TRBV21-1 and TRBJ2-3; TRBD2 was called by the table and not checked on the DNA. TRBV21-1 is a pseudogene segment. The CDR3 contains 20 residues. CDR3 in amino acids: CASSKNRKRTSGRWRDTQYF. Written as DNA, the CDR3 is TGTGCCAGCAGCAAAAATCGGAAAAGGACTAGCGGGAGGTGGCGAGATACGCAGTATTTT.

This clone occurred once. J is TRBJ2-3 and V is TRBV29-1; TRBD2 is a possible D gene (6 bases). Germline V lookup: CDR1 SQVTM, CDR2 ANQGSEA. The ends were cut back, 1 base at V and 0 bases at J, with 20 bases in the middle. CDR3 size: 18 residues. The chain's CDR3 is CSVEGGEGSQLSTDTQYF. Here the CDR3 DNA reads TGCAGCGTTGAAGGCGGGGAAGGCTCCCAGCTTAGCACAGATACGCAGTATTTT.

The chain recombines TRBV4-1 with TRBJ2-1, with 7 bases matching TRBD2. Germline CDR1 reads MGHRA; CDR2 reads YSYEKL. J was trimmed by 0 bases and V by 6 bases; bases with no gene match: 5. This CDR3 spans 15 amino acids. The CDR3 reads CASSRAGNSYNEQFF. The CDR3 DNA sequence: TGCGCCAGCAGTAGAGCGGGGAACTCCTACAATGAGCAGTTCTTC.

The chain couples TRBV6-6 to TRBJ2-3; D is possibly TRBD2 (6 bases). The CDR3 is 15 amino acids. Deletions cut 1 base from V and 3 bases from J, with 11 bases between. Germline CDR1 reads MNHNY; CDR2 reads SVGAGI (reference sequence). In nucleotides, the CDR3 is TGTGCCAGCAGTTACTGGGCTAGCGTAACAGATACGCAGTATTTT. Translating gives CASSYWASVTDTQYF.

This clone was counted only a few times. The chain has TRBV19 and TRBJ2-1, with 7 bases matching TRBD1. Germline loops: CDR1 LNHDA, CDR2 SQIVND (reference sequence). The ends lost 10 bases at V and 10 bases at J; junction bases unmatched: 10. CDR3 length: 12 residues. The CDR3 region has the DNA TGTGCCACGACCCACAGGGGTGGAGAGCAGTTCTTC. This codes for CATTHRGGEQFF.

This clone was picked up a small number of times. The CDR3 ends on some other residue instead of the conserved phenylalanine or tryptophan, so this is likely a read error. No DNA is shown, since the ends of the CDR3 on it are uncertain; the CDR3 is the one TCRdb lists. This chain links TRBV12-5 with TRBJ2-6; the listed D gene, TRBD1, was not tested against the DNA. The CDR3 length equals 10 residues, ends included. CDR1 and CDR2 from the germline V gene are LGHNT and FRNRAP. This CDR3 reads CASVPRGHRR.